The 15 T cell receptor beta chains below all came from one sample that was sequenced in a study of T cells after somatic rescue of genetic block. The method was immunoSEQ multiplex PCR; TCRdb's version includes in-frame clones alone and lacks a portion of them. The table shows tens of thousands of clones, with over 80% occurring only once. Sequenced: peripheral blood mononuclear cells (PBMCs). These receptor sequences come from a woman aged 18-29 years.

This rearrangement joins TRBV30 to TRBJ2-5; no reliable D call. Germline CDR1 is GTSNPN and CDR2 is SVGIG (reference sequence). Trimming removed 0 bases from V and 1 base from J, with 6 bases in between. This CDR3 comprises 13 residues. The CDR3 is CAWSVTVQETQYF. The CDR3 nucleotides read TGTGCCTGGAGTGTTACAGTCCAAGAGACCCAGTACTTC. Drawing the rest from reference TRBV30 and TRBJ2-5, the complete variable domain is SQTIHQWPATLVQPVGSPLSLECTVEGTSNPNLYWYRQAAGRGLQLLFYSVGIGQISSEVPQNLSASRPQDRQFILSSKKLLLSDSGFYLCAWSVTVQETQYFGPGTRLLVL.

This clone was counted between two and nine times. The CDR3 loop reads CASREMNTEAFF. The DNA of the CDR3 is TGTGCCAGCAGAGAGATGAACACTGAAGCTTTCTTT. The rearrangement joins TRBV2 to TRBJ1-1, with D hard to call. The V and J ends lost 6 bases and 0 bases respectively, with 5 bases between them. The CDR3 is made up of 12 amino acids. CDR1 and CDR2 (germline): SNHLY, FYNNEI.

The chain has TRBV7-2 and TRBJ2-5; D unclear. The CDR3 consists of 13 residues. V was cut by 5 bases and J by 2 bases, with 9 bases left in between. The germline gives CDR1 SGHTA, CDR2 FQGNSA. In nucleotides, the CDR3 is TGTGCCAGCAGCCTCCTATGGCAAGAGACCCAGTACTTC. Encoded protein: CASSLLWQETQYF.

The chain joins TRBV25-1 to TRBJ2-1; no definite D call. Germline V gives CDR1 MGHDK, CDR2 SYGVNS. The CDR3 runs to 13 residues. Trimming took 2 bases from V and 8 from J, leaving 10 bases between them. CDR3 sequence (DNA): TGTGCCAGCAGTGAAGGGTCCCCCTATGAGCAGTTCTTC. Encoded protein: CASSEGSPYEQFF. Drawing the rest from reference TRBV25-1 and TRBJ2-1, the complete variable domain is EADIYQTPRYLVIGTGKKITLECSQTMGHDKMYWYQQDPGMELHLIHYSYGVNSTEKGDLSSESTVSRIRTEHFPLTLESARPSHTSQYLCASSEGSPYEQFFGPGTRLTVL.

J is TRBJ1-2 and V is TRBV28; 9 positions match TRBD1. CDR1 is MDHEN, CDR2 SYDVKM, per germline. The CDR3 has 13 amino acids. Unmatched junction bases numbered 5, after V lost 5 bases and J lost 7 bases. CDR3 sequence: CASSRRTGAGYTF. The CDR3 DNA sequence: TGTGCCAGCAGTCGTAGGACAGGGGCTGGCTACACCTTC.

The chain is built from TRBV10-3 and TRBJ2-1, with 15 nucleotides matching TRBD2. Germline CDR1 and CDR2: ENHRY and SYGVKD. The V and J ends lost 3 bases and 4 bases, in that order; junction bases with no gene match: 7. The CDR3 is 18 amino acids. The CDR3 loop reads CAISDLGLAGGFYNEQFF. The CDR3 DNA sequence: TGTGCCATCAGTGATTTGGGACTAGCGGGAGGTTTTTACAATGAGCAGTTCTTC.

The chain carries TRBV4-1 and TRBJ1-2, with a weak D call TRBD1 (6 bases). With 1 base removed from V and 3 bases from J, the gap between germline ends came to 15 bases. CDR1 is MGHRA, CDR2 YSYEKL, per germline. The CDR3 is made up of 16 amino acids. CDR3 in amino acids: CASSQVMGARYYGYTF. The DNA of the CDR3 is TGCGCCAGCAGCCAAGTAATGGGGGCGCGTTACTATGGCTACACCTTC.

The chain links TRBV28 to TRBJ1-5; perhaps TRBD1 as D (5 bases). Germline V gene lookup returns CDR1 MDHEN and CDR2 SYDVKM. The CDR3 runs 16 residues. V lost 6 bases to trimming and J lost 0 bases, with 15 bases between them. The CDR3 sequence is CASRWDGLHSNQPQHF. CDR3 DNA: TGTGCCAGCAGATGGGACGGACTACATAGCAATCAGCCCCAGCATTTT.

The chain uses TRBV18 and TRBJ2-5; TRBD1 agrees at 12 bases. This CDR3 is 16 amino acids long. The trim removed 2 bases at V and 5 bases at J, leaving 6 bases unmatched. From germline, CDR1 is KGHSH and CDR2 LQKENI. CDR3 loop: CASSPEGQGAWETQYF. DNA for the CDR3: TGTGCCAGCTCACCAGAGGGACAGGGGGCCTGGGAGACCCAGTACTTC.

The rearrangement joins TRBV7-8 to TRBJ1-2; D unresolved. V was shortened by 1 base and J by 6 bases, with 9 bases between the two germline ends. The CDR3 is made up of 13 amino acids. Germline loops: CDR1 SGHVS, CDR2 FQNEAQ. CDR3 coding DNA: TGTGCCAGCAGCTTAGGATCCTTCCATGGCTACACCTTC. Translated: CASSLGSFHGYTF.

This chain uses TRBV28 with TRBJ1-1, with TRBD1 matching over 8 bases. V gave up 4 bases and J gave up 11 bases; unmatched junction bases: 15. CDR1 MDHEN and CDR2 SYDVKM come from the germline V gene. The CDR3 has 15 amino acids. The CDR3 sequence: CASSSPPQGAVWAFF. CDR3 DNA: TGTGCCAGCAGTTCTCCCCCCCAGGGGGCGGTATGGGCTTTCTTT.

The CDR3 DNA sequence: TGCGCCAGCAGGGACGGCAATCAGCCCCAGCATTTT. As protein: CASRDGNQPQHF. The chain is built from TRBV10-2 and TRBJ1-5; unclear D gene. The CDR3 is made up of 12 amino acids. Germline V gene data show CDR1 as WSHSY and CDR2 as SAAADI. V lost 6 bases, J lost 2 bases, and 5 bases lay in between.

The chain combines TRBV6-4 with TRBJ1-1; no reliable D call. CDR1 MRHNA and CDR2 SNTAGT come from the germline V gene. Trimming left V 1 base short and J 1 base short, with 4 bases between. The length of the CDR3 is 13 residues. The CDR3 reads CASSDFKNTEAFF. CDR3 bases: TGTGCCAGCAGTGACTTCAAGAACACTGAAGCTTTCTTT.

This chain links TRBV5-4 with TRBJ1-4, with D possibly being TRBD1 (6 bases). Germline loops: CDR1 SGHNT, CDR2 YYREEE (reference sequence). V dropped 0 bases and J dropped 7 bases, with 16 bases sitting between them. This CDR3 has 16 amino acids. The CDR3 loop reads CASSLGGGQSSEKLFF. CDR3 nucleotides: TGTGCCAGCAGCTTGGGTGGGGGGCAGTCGAGTGAAAAACTGTTTTTT. Full variable domain (remainder filled in from reference TRBV5-4 and TRBJ1-4): ETGVTQSPTHLIKTRGQQVTLRCSSQSGHNTVSWYQQALGQGPQFIFQYYREEENGRGNFPPRFSGLQFPNYSSELNVNALELDDSALYLCASSLGGGQSSEKLFFGSGTQLSVL.

This chain joins TRBV10-2 and TRBJ1-2; D not certain. V was cut by 3 bases and J by 6 bases, with 14 bases left in between. This CDR3 spans 14 amino acids. Germline CDR1 is WSHSY and CDR2 is SAAADI. CDR3 DNA sequence: TGCGCCAGCAGTGACCCCAGGACTGGTGATGGCTACACCTTC. Its protein product is CASSDPRTGDGYTF.